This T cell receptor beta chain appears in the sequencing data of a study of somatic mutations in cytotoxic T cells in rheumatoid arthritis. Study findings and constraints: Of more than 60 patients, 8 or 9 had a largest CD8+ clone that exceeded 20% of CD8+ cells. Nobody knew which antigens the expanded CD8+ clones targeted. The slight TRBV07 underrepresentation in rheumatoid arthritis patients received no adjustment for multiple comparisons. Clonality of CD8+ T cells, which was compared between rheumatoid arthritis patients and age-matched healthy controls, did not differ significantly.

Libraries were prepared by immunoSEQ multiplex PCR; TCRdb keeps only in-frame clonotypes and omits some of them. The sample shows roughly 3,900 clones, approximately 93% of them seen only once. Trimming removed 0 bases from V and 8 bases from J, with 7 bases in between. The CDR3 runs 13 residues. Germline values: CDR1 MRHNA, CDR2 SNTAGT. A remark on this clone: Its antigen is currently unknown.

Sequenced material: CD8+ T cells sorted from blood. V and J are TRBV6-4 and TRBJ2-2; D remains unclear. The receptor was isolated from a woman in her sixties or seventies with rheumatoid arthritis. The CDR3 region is CASSDSMRGELFF. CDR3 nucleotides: TGTGCCAGCAGTGACTCGATGCGTGGGGAGCTGTTTTTT.